Below, 2 T cell receptor beta chains from the same sample are listed, as sequenced in a study of shared clonotypes between healthy human individuals (dated by TCRdb to 2019 to 2021). The library came from the immunoSEQ multiplex PCR assay. Here the immuneACCESS table is served through TCRdb, limited to in-frame sequences with V and J called. Missing clones are a known gap in these copies; in checked studies unresolved V genes cover under half, and the rest lacks a known reason. The sample table records more than 400,000 clones; about 78% of these occur just once. More than 10% of the sample is held by the ten biggest clonotypes. Source material: PBMCs. All receptors come from a woman aged 40 to 55 in good health. Some clones in this sample may be carry-over from other donors' samples.

J is TRBJ2-5 and V is TRBV6-5; D gene unclear. Per the germline V gene, CDR1 is MNHEY and CDR2 is SVGAGI. The CDR3 extends over 11 amino acids. V dropped 5 bases and J dropped 1 base, with 2 bases sitting between them. The CDR3 region has the DNA TGTGCCAGCAGTCGCCAAGAGACCCAGTACTTC. It encodes CASSRQETQYF.

There are a few counts of this clone. V usage is TRBV2 and J usage is TRBJ1-6; unclear D gene. Germline-derived CDR1 and CDR2 are SNHLY and FYNNEI. V was pared by 7 bases and J by 12 bases, with 19 bases between. CDR3 size: 14 residues. The CDR3 DNA reads as TGTGCCAGCACTGGCCTGGTCGGCGCGGAACCCCTCCACTTT. Residues: CASTGLVGAEPLHF.